This T cell receptor beta chain is drawn from a study of blood T cell repertoires in COVID-19. Turning to the study itself: COVID-19 samples from acute and convalescent phases originated in the United States, Italy and Spain. PBMCs, B-cell-depleted T cells, or T cells provided the cDNA or gDNA that made up the material.

Original methodology: Reference gene primer amplification in the assay estimated nucleated cell counts. Libraries were prepared by immunoSEQ multiplex PCR; TCRdb keeps only in-frame clonotypes and omits some of them. V, J and clone size derive from that table, while D and trimming were established from the DNA sequence. The data contain roughly 140,000 clones, around four fifths of them singletons. The sample taken for sequencing was peripheral blood. This TCR came from a woman at least 80 years old with acute or convalescent COVID-19.

The CDR3, as DNA: TGTGCCAGCAGCAGTCCTAGTGGGGGCACCTACGAGCAGTACTTC. It is translated as CASSSPSGGTYEQYF. The rearrangement links TRBV7-9 to TRBJ2-7, with D tentatively TRBD1 (6 bases). There are 15 residues in the CDR3. Germline loops: CDR1 SEHNR, CDR2 FQNEAQ (reference sequence). With 5 bases removed from V and 2 bases from J, the gap between germline ends came to 16 bases.